A single sample is the source of the 30 T cell receptor beta chains below, sequenced in a study of blood T cell repertoires in COVID-19. TCRdb's copy holds only in-frame clones and misses some; the assay was immunoSEQ multiplex PCR. The sample has roughly 130,000 clones; more than 90% are singletons. The source material was peripheral blood. Receptors were obtained from a man in his fifties with active COVID-19.

V and J are TRBV5-1 and TRBJ2-5; tentatively, D is TRBD2 (6 bases). Germline CDR1 reads SGHRS; CDR2 reads YFSETQ. CDR3 length: 13 amino acids. The V and J ends lost 5 bases and 1 base respectively, with 9 bases between them. This CDR3 reads CASRWDFQETQYF. The CDR3 DNA is TGCGCCAGCAGATGGGACTTCCAAGAGACCCAGTACTTC.

This clone was counted once. The genes are TRBV18 and TRBJ1-5, with 8 nucleotides matching TRBD1. Germline CDR1 and CDR2: KGHSH and LQKENI. There are 15 residues in the CDR3. V lost 5 bases, J lost 2 bases, and 5 bases stayed unmatched. The CDR3 DNA follows: TGTGCCAGCTCAGGAGGACAGGGAGGCAATCAGCCCCAGCATTTT. Protein sequence: CASSGGQGGNQPQHF.

The table lists this clone with a count of one. The chain links TRBV6-5 to TRBJ2-7; a possible D gene is TRBD2 (6 bases). Germline V gene data show CDR1 as MNHEY and CDR2 as SVGAGI. CDR3 length: 13 amino acids. The V and J ends lost 5 bases and 3 bases respectively, with 11 bases between them. The CDR3: CASSPRSGYEQYV. The CDR3 region has the DNA TGTGCCAGCAGTCCACGTAGCGGCTACGAGCAGTACGTC.

The rearrangement links TRBV5-6 to TRBJ1-2; D uncertain. This CDR3 spans 13 amino acids. V lost 1 base and J lost 6, with 10 bases in between. CDR1 and CDR2 (germline): SGHDT, YYEEEE. CDR3 bases: TGTGCCAGCAGCTTGACAGTGATCAATGGCTACACCTTC. Encoded protein: CASSLTVINGYTF.

The chain recombines TRBV5-6 with TRBJ1-4; no clear D. The CDR3 totals 16 residues. V gave up 2 bases and J gave up 2 bases, with 13 bases separating them. Per germline, CDR1 SGHDT and CDR2 YYEEEE. As DNA, the CDR3 is TGTGCCAGCAGCTTCCGTTTGGGGAGCACTAATGAAAAACTGTTTTTT. Translation: CASSFRLGSTNEKLFF.

V is TRBV6-1 and J is TRBJ2-5; no reliable D call. The CDR3 sequence is 14 residues long. Deletions cut 2 bases from V and 3 bases from J, with 10 bases between. Germline CDR1 reads MNHNS; CDR2 reads SASEGT. The CDR3 region is CASSEHSQEETQYF. The CDR3 DNA is TGTGCCAGCAGTGAACACTCCCAAGAAGAGACCCAGTACTTC.

This chain uses TRBV20-1 with TRBJ2-2; 9 bases line up with TRBD2. V was pared by 5 bases and J by 7 bases, with 5 bases of the junction left unmatched. The length of the CDR3 is 13 residues. Germline V gene lookup returns CDR1 DFQATT and CDR2 SNEGSKA (reference sequence). CDR3 coding DNA: TGCAGTGCTCGTGGCGGGGGGGGCGGGGAGCTGTTTTTT. This translates into CSARGGGGGELFF.

CDR3 sequence (DNA): TGTGCCACCAGCTTGAGGGGGGGGGACTACAATGAGCAGTTCTTC. It encodes CATSLRGGDYNEQFF. The V gene is TRBV15, the J gene TRBJ2-1; D is possibly TRBD2 (7 bases). The V and J ends lost 5 bases and 3 bases respectively, with 14 bases between them. This CDR3 comprises 15 residues. The V gene's germline CDR1 is LNHNV and CDR2 YYDKDF (reference sequence).

The chain employs TRBV24-1 and TRBJ2-5; D uncertain. CDR3 size: 15 residues. Germline V lookup: CDR1 KGHDR, CDR2 SFDVKD. V was pared by 4 bases and J by 0 bases, with 11 bases between. CDR3 sequence: CATSEHPPYQETQYF. The DNA of the CDR3 is TGTGCCACCAGTGAACATCCCCCCTACCAAGAGACCCAGTACTTC.

The chain is built from TRBV19 and TRBJ2-5, with a possible D match to TRBD1 (6 bases). Between the trimmed V and J ends, which lost 6 bases and 3 bases, there was a span of 14 bases. The germline gives CDR1 LNHDA, CDR2 SQIVND (reference sequence). This CDR3 spans 14 amino acids. In DNA, the CDR3 is TGTGCCAGTAGCCCCCGGGACACAAAAGAGACCCAGTACTTC. It is translated as CASSPRDTKETQYF.

The chain combines TRBV19 with TRBJ2-3; weak D call: TRBD2 (6 bases). The V gene's germline CDR1 is LNHDA and CDR2 SQIVND (reference sequence). V was clipped by 7 bases and J by 3 bases, with 14 bases between them. The CDR3 is made up of 14 amino acids. CDR3 sequence reads: CASTGDWTTDTQYF. CDR3 in DNA: TGTGCCAGTACGGGAGACTGGACTACAGATACGCAGTATTTT.

V and J are TRBV4-2 and TRBJ2-1; possible D gene TRBD2, 5 bases. The germline V and J ends were trimmed by 1 base and 7 bases, with 14 bases remaining between them. The CDR3 totals 15 residues. Germline CDR1 and CDR2: LGHNA and YNFKEQ. The CDR3, as DNA: TGTGCCAGCAGCCAAGGTCCGGGATTGGTAAATGAGCAGTTCTTC. Amino acid sequence: CASSQGPGLVNEQFF.

The chain has TRBV6-5 and TRBJ2-7, with D possibly being TRBD1 (6 bases). This CDR3 has 15 amino acids. CDR1 is MNHEY and CDR2 is SVGAGI in the germline V gene. With 0 bases removed from V and 3 bases from J, the gap between germline ends came to 12 bases. In DNA, the CDR3 is TGTGCCAGCAGTTACTCTTATGACAGGAGCTACGAGCAGTACTTC. Protein: CASSYSYDRSYEQYF.

This sequence joins TRBV2 and TRBJ2-5; possible D gene TRBD2, 6 bases. This CDR3 comprises 13 residues. V lost 5 bases and J lost 4, with 11 bases in between. Germline values: CDR1 SNHLY, CDR2 FYNNEI. CDR3 protein: CASSREEAETQYF. In nucleotides, the CDR3 is TGTGCCAGCAGTAGGGAGGAGGCAGAGACCCAGTACTTC.

The genes are TRBV11-2 and TRBJ2-1; D is possibly TRBD2 (5 bases). The germline V gene has CDR1 SGHAT and CDR2 FQNNGV. V lost 2 bases and J lost 3, with 11 bases in between. This CDR3 is built from 15 residues. The CDR3, as DNA: TGTGCCAGCAGCTTATCGAGGGTAGGCTACAATGAGCAGTTCTTC. Translated, it gives CASSLSRVGYNEQFF.

The chain carries TRBV18 and TRBJ2-1; tentative D call: TRBD2 (5 bases). Per the germline V gene, CDR1 is KGHSH and CDR2 is LQKENI. Trimming removed 8 bases at V and 6 bases at J, with 14 bases between. This CDR3 comprises 13 residues. The CDR3 DNA reads TGTGCCAGCGCGGGCACAATCGTCAATGAGCAGTTCTTC. Residues: CASAGTIVNEQFF.

The chain links TRBV12-3 or TRBV12-4 to TRBJ2-3; possible D gene TRBD1, 5 bases. The CDR3 has 13 amino acids. Deletions cut 7 bases from V and 2 bases from J, with 10 bases between. The chain's CDR3 is CASTRGHTDTQYF. CDR3 nucleotide sequence: TGTGCCAGCACTCGCGGACACACAGATACGCAGTATTTT.

The CDR3 DNA sequence: TGTGCCACCAGTGATCCGAGGGTATTACAGGGGGAAGAGACCCAGTACTTC. Its translation is CATSDPRVLQGEETQYF. The rearrangement uses TRBV24-1 and TRBJ2-5; 8 bases line up with TRBD1. The CDR3 runs 17 residues. Germline CDR1 is KGHDR and CDR2 is SFDVKD. The V segment lost 3 bases and the J segment 3 bases; nucleotides outside the gene matches: 11.

The chain carries TRBV7-2 and TRBJ1-6, with 7 bases identical to TRBD1. Looked up from germline, CDR1 is SGHTA and CDR2 is FQGNSA. The CDR3 sequence is 16 residues long. The V gene end was trimmed by 1 base and the J gene end by 7 bases; junction bases not matched to a gene: 7. In DNA form, the CDR3 reads TGTGCCAGCAGCTTAGTTATGGCGGGACAGAATTCACCCCTCCACTTT. It specifies CASSLVMAGQNSPLHF.

The V call is TRBV5-4, the J call TRBJ1-1; 7 nucleotides align to TRBD1. Germline values: CDR1 SGHNT, CDR2 YYREEE (reference sequence). The CDR3 runs to 14 residues. V was clipped by 2 bases and J by 4 bases; unmatched bases: 5. The CDR3: CASSFENRGTEAFF. In DNA form, the CDR3 reads TGTGCCAGCAGCTTCGAGAACAGGGGCACTGAAGCTTTCTTT.

This rearrangement joins TRBV6-2 or TRBV6-3 to TRBJ2-1; TRBD2 agrees at 11 bases. CDR1 is MNHEY, CDR2 SVGEGT, per germline. CDR3 length: 20 amino acids. V lost 0 bases and J lost 6; bases outside the gene matches: 16. The CDR3 sequence: CASSYSLYRVSGRAVNEQFF. DNA of the CDR3: TGTGCCAGCAGTTACTCCCTTTACCGGGTTAGCGGGAGGGCCGTCAATGAGCAGTTCTTC.

The J gene is TRBJ2-1, the V gene TRBV19; no definite D call. Looked up from germline, CDR1 is LNHDA and CDR2 is SQIVND (reference sequence). The V end was cut by 4 bases, the J end by 4 bases, with 14 bases between. The CDR3 spans 15 residues. CDR3 residues: CASSRLNPRYNEQFF. Written as DNA, the CDR3 is TGTGCCAGTAGTAGACTGAATCCACGTTACAATGAGCAGTTCTTC.

The chain is built from TRBV9 and TRBJ2-1; 14 nucleotides match TRBD2. Germline values: CDR1 SGDLS, CDR2 YYNGEE. The J segment lost 1 base and the V segment lost 2 bases, leaving 11 bases of the junction unmatched. The CDR3 contains 20 residues. The CDR3 protein is CASSVRGTSGRPGSYNEQFF. CDR3 nucleotides: TGTGCCAGCAGCGTTAGAGGGACTAGCGGGAGACCCGGGTCCTACAATGAGCAGTTCTTC.

The chain carries TRBV5-4 and TRBJ1-2; a possible D gene is TRBD1 (5 bases). The V gene lost 3 bases and the J gene lost 3 bases, with 18 bases spanning the gap. In germline, CDR1 is SGHNT, CDR2 YYREEE (reference sequence). This CDR3 has 16 amino acids. The CDR3 DNA reads as TGTGCCAGCAGCTCCCCGTTAGGGGCCCCCCACTATGGCTACACCTTC. Its protein product is CASSSPLGAPHYGYTF.

Details on this clone: At the DNA level, this CDR3 is encoded by other sequences in the same sample as well. This chain connects TRBV5-4 to TRBJ1-4, with 9 bases aligning to TRBD1. Per germline, CDR1 SGHNT and CDR2 YYREEE (reference sequence). CDR3 length: 15 residues. The J segment lost 0 bases and the V segment lost 4 bases, leaving 1 base of the junction unmatched. The CDR3 protein is CASSRDRATNEKLFF. The CDR3 DNA reads TGTGCCAGCAGCCGGGACAGGGCAACTAATGAAAAACTGTTTTTT.

CDR3 nucleotide sequence: TGTGCCAGCAACCCCAGGCCGCGGACATACGAGCAGTACGTC. Its translation is CASNPRPRTYEQYV. J is TRBJ2-7 and V is TRBV6-5, with D perhaps TRBD1 (5 bases). From germline, CDR1 is MNHEY and CDR2 SVGAGI. V shed 7 bases and J shed 4 bases, with 17 bases lying between them. This CDR3 contains 14 residues.

The genes are TRBV5-1 and TRBJ2-7; 7 bases are a match to TRBD1. This CDR3 has 13 amino acids. J gave up 4 bases and V 4 bases, and 5 bases lay outside the gene matches. Germline loops: CDR1 SGHRS, CDR2 YFSETQ. Here the CDR3 reads CASSRDSYYEQYF. CDR3 nucleotide sequence: TGCGCCAGCAGCAGGGACAGTTATTACGAGCAGTACTTC. Complete variable domain (other parts from reference TRBV5-1 and TRBJ2-7): KAGVTQTPRYLIKTRGQQVTLSCSPISGHRSVSWYQQTPGQGLQFLFEYFSETQRNKGNFPGRFSGRQFSNSRSEMNVSTLELGDSALYLCASSRDSYYEQYFGPGTRLTVT.

This clone has just a few counts. Within the sample, other DNA sequences also encode this same CDR3. The CDR3 sequence: CASSLSSGSGYGYTF. The CDR3 bases are TGTGCCAGCAGTTTATCGTCGGGGTCTGGCTATGGCTACACCTTC. V and J are TRBV27 and TRBJ1-2; no firm D call. V lost 0 bases to trimming and J lost 4 bases, with 12 bases between them. Germline values: CDR1 MNHEY, CDR2 SMNVEV (reference sequence). This CDR3 comprises 15 residues.

The chain is built from TRBV18 and TRBJ2-7; 8 bases are shared with TRBD2. J lost 4 bases, V lost 2 bases, and 4 bases had no gene match. Per the germline V gene, CDR1 is KGHSH and CDR2 is LQKENI. There are 14 residues in the CDR3. CDR3 sequence: CASSPSGGAYEQYF. CDR3 bases: TGTGCCAGCTCACCAAGCGGGGGCGCATACGAGCAGTACTTC.

CDR3 protein: CAWSAAANQNTGELFF. CDR3 DNA: TGTGCCTGGAGTGCAGCGGCTAACCAGAACACCGGGGAGCTGTTTTTT. The chain has TRBV30 and TRBJ2-2; D is possibly TRBD2 (5 bases). The CDR3 contains 16 residues. Germline V lookup: CDR1 GTSNPN, CDR2 SVGIG (reference sequence). Trimming took 1 base from V and 1 from J, leaving 13 bases between them.